One sample yielded the 7 T cell receptor beta chains listed below, sequenced in a study of CD8 T cells in ankylosing spondylitis. TCRdb re-derived calls from the 5' RACE reads in MiXCR, one entry per CDR3 protein. The sample has about 240,000 distinct CDR3 sequences; roughly 10% are singletons. Sequenced sample: blood, either unsorted or a sorted T cell fraction (not recorded which). The receptor source for this set is a male donor with ankylosing spondylitis or in good health (not recorded which).

The J gene is TRBJ2-5, the V gene TRBV28; 11 bases agree with TRBD1. The junction had 5 bases not matched to a gene; V was cut back by 7 bases and J by 4 bases. This CDR3 has 14 amino acids. Germline V CDR1 and CDR2: MDHEN, SYDVKM. CDR3 DNA sequence: TGTGCCAGCACCCGGACAGGGGGCGTAGAGACCCAGTACTTC. Protein product: CASTRTGGVETQYF.

The chain is built from TRBV4-1 and TRBJ2-1; weak D call: TRBD1 (5 bases). Trimming stripped 1 base from V and 12 bases from J, with 10 bases between. From germline, CDR1 is MGHRA and CDR2 YSYEKL. CDR3 size: 12 residues. The CDR3 DNA follows: TGCGCCAGCAGCCAAGGGTCAGGGTGGCAGTTCTTC. Translated, it gives CASSQGSGWQFF.

This sequence joins TRBV7-8 and TRBJ2-3; D uncertain. Germline loops: CDR1 SGHVS, CDR2 FQNEAQ. The CDR3 totals 17 residues. V lost 1 base, J lost 0 bases, and 14 bases lay in between. The CDR3 spells CASSLGSVGQSTDTQYF. CDR3 coding DNA: TGTGCCAGCAGCTTAGGGTCGGTTGGGCAAAGCACAGATACGCAGTATTTT.

In this sample, this clonotype turned up a few times. The chain combines TRBV12-3 or TRBV12-4 with TRBJ1-1; D unresolved. V lost 6 bases to trimming and J lost 11 bases, with 19 bases between them. CDR3 length: 13 residues. The CDR3: CASSPDKVLLAFF. Here the CDR3 DNA reads TGTGCCAGCAGCCCCGACAAGGTCCTTCTGGCTTTCTTT.

This clonotype was counted between two and nine times. The chain uses TRBV10-3 and TRBJ1-2; no clear D. Germline assignment: CDR1 ENHRY and CDR2 SYGVKD. The CDR3 is 14 residues long. V dropped 2 bases and J dropped 4 bases, with 11 bases sitting between them. CDR3 sequence: CAISEQDGLYGYTF. The DNA for the CDR3 is TGTGCCATCAGTGAGCAGGACGGCCTCTATGGCTACACCTTC.

The gene calls are TRBV15 and TRBJ2-7, with D perhaps TRBD2 (5 bases). Trimming pared 4 bases from V and 3 bases from J, leaving 16 bases between. The CDR3 runs to 15 residues. CDR1 and CDR2 (germline): LNHNV, YYDKDF (reference sequence). The DNA for the CDR3 is TGTGCCACCAGCAAGGGAGTAGAAGAATGCTACGAGCAGTACTTC. Translated: CATSKGVEECYEQYF. Full variable domain (outside the CDR3, taken from reference TRBV15 and TRBJ2-7): DAMVIQNPRYQVTQFGKPVTLSCSQTLNHNVMYWYQQKSSQAPKLLFHYYDKDFNNEADTPDNFQSRRPNTSFCFLDIRSPGLGDTAMYLCATSKGVEECYEQYFGPGTRLTVT.

In DNA, the CDR3 is TGTGCCAGCAGTTTTAAAGTCTCTGGAAACACCATATATTTT. Encoded protein: CASSFKVSGNTIYF. The chain combines TRBV12-3 or TRBV12-4 with TRBJ1-3; no clear D gene. Deletions cut 3 bases from V and 0 bases from J, with 6 bases between. The CDR3 covers 14 residues.